This T cell receptor (beta chain) came from a study of T cells after posttransplantation cyclophosphamide. The study, taken as a whole, reports: Donor CD8+ memory clones often dominated recipient blood repertoires at later times. Recipient CMV seropositivity and CMV reactivation strongly tracked TRB clonality. Skin or GI-infiltrating T cells shared few TRB sequences with blood.

Busulfan-fludarabine conditioning, marrow transplant, and cyclophosphamide on days +3 and +4 were administered. Germline values: CDR1 PRHDT, CDR2 FYEKMQ (reference sequence). The CDR3 is 16 residues long. After removal of 7 bases from V and 6 bases from J, the junction contained 15 bases not matched to a gene. Repertoires were generated with immunoSEQ multiplex PCR, while TCRdb's copy carries only in-frame clones and drops some. This table holds 4,500 or so clones, over 60% found once. In regard to this clone: Antigen unknown.

The sequence was collected from a male patient aged 35 to 55 who received an allogeneic stem cell transplant from a related donor, was CMV-positive, and had acute and chronic GVHD. Some T cells here may be from the graft donor. The starting material was PBMCs, obtained after allogeneic stem cell transplant with posttransplant cyclophosphamide. This chain joins TRBV13 and TRBJ1-1, with 9 bases aligning to TRBD1. The CDR3 DNA reads TGTGCCAGCAAAGAGGGCTTTCCGGGACAGGGCTCTGAAGCTTTCTTT. Protein: CASKEGFPGQGSEAFF. Full variable domain (outside the CDR3, taken from reference TRBV13 and TRBJ1-1): AAGVIQSPRHLIKEKRETATLKCYPIPRHDTVYWYQQGPGQDPQFLISFYEKMQSDKGSIPDRFSAQQFSDYHSELNMSSLELGDSALYFCASKEGFPGQGSEAFFGQGTRLTVV.